The rows below give T cell receptor beta chains drawn from one sample of a study of OX40 agonist ivuxolimab in advanced cancers. Assay: immunoSEQ multiplex PCR; the TCRdb copy retains only in-frame clones and omits some. The sample carries about 88,000 clones, around 85% recorded once. The sample in question was CD4+ or CD8+ T cells sorted from blood, obtained in a trial of the OX40 agonist ivuxolimab. The receptors derive from an adult with an advanced solid tumor such as melanoma, head and neck, liver or kidney cancer. Each CDR3 is given with its conserved first and last residue. D genes are given only for firm matches. Clone sizes are given selectively: once, few, many, or a class where the clone is expanded.

>TRBV5-1|.|TRBJ2-7|.
TGCGCCAGCAGCCCGAGGGGGGAGGGGTCCTACGAGCAGTACTTC
CASSPRGEGSYEQYF
>TRBV6-1|.|TRBJ1-2|TRBD1
TGTGCCAGCAGTGACCCAGGGGGCGGCGGCTATGGCTACACCTTC
CASSDPGGGGYGYTF
>TRBV19|.|TRBJ2-7|TRBD2
TGTGCCAGTAGTATAACTAGCGGGAGCTACGAGCAGTACTTC
CASSITSGSYEQYF
>TRBV28|.|TRBJ2-2|.
TGTGCCAGCAGTCTGGGTGGGGATCTTACCGGGGAGCTGTTTTTT
CASSLGGDLTGELFF
>TRBV9|.|TRBJ1-6|.
TGTGCCAGCAGCCCGACTTCGAATTCACCCCTCCACTTT
CASSPTSNSPLHF
>TRBV19|.|TRBJ1-6|.
TGTGCCAGTACCATGTTAAGTGCGAATTCACCCCTCCACTTT
CASTMLSANSPLHF
>TRBV25-1|once|TRBJ2-1|TRBD1
TGTGCCAGCAGTGCCGGACAGGGGGGGTACAATGAGCAGTTCTTC
CASSAGQGGYNEQFF
>TRBV30|.|TRBJ1-2|TRBD1
TGTGCCTGGAGTCGCGGGACAGGGATTGGCTACACCTTC
CAWSRGTGIGYTF
>TRBV27|.|TRBJ1-5|.
TGTGCCAGCAGTCTAATTCGACTCGGACGGTATAGCAATCAGCCCCAGCATTTT
CASSLIRLGRYSNQPQHF
>TRBV29-1|.|TRBJ1-1|.
TGCAGCGTTGCCGCCCTGAACCCGAACACTGAAGCTTTCTTT
CSVAALNPNTEAFF
>TRBV6-4|.|TRBJ2-1|TRBD2
TGTGCCAGCAGTGTAAATGAACTAGCGGCCTACAATGAGCAGTTCTTC
CASSVNELAAYNEQFF
>TRBV2|.|TRBJ2-3|.
TGTGCCAGCAGGGAGGTCGGGGGGCCTGCAGATACGCAGTATTTT
CASREVGGPADTQYF
>TRBV7-2|.|TRBJ1-4|.
TGTGCCAGCAGCTCCTCTGGGGGCTTCCGGGAAAAACTGTTTTTT
CASSSSGGFREKLFF
>TRBV5-4|.|TRBJ2-1|TRBD2
TGTGCCAGCAGCAGGGGACTAGCGGGAGGGAATGAGCAGTTCTTC
CASSRGLAGGNEQFF
>TRBV6-1|.|TRBJ1-1|.
TGTGCCAGCAGAGGACACCTGAACACTGAAGCTTTCTTT
CASRGHLNTEAFF
>TRBV9|.|TRBJ2-5|.
TGTGCCAGCAGCCCTGATACCCAGTACTTC
CASSPDTQYF
>TRBV7-3|.|TRBJ2-3|.
TGTGCCAGCAGCTTAGTCGGGGCAGATACGCAGTATTTT
CASSLVGADTQYF
>TRBV5-1|.|TRBJ1-2|.
TGCGCCAGCAGCTTGGAGTACTCCAGGAAGGGCTATGGCTACACCTTC
CASSLEYSRKGYGYTF
>TRBV28|.|TRBJ1-1|.
TGTGCCAGCAGTATCTCTGGGGGCTCGGGTCTTAAGGCCACTGAAGCTTTCTTT
CASSISGGSGLKATEAFF
>TRBV2|.|TRBJ2-2|.
TGTGCCAGCAGCATAACTCCCACCGGGGAGCTGTTTTTT
CASSITPTGELFF
>TRBV7-3|.|TRBJ2-1|TRBD2
TGTGCCAGCAGCTTATCTAGCGGGGGCCAATTCTTC
CASSLSSGGQFF
>TRBV9|.|TRBJ1-2|.
TGTGCCAGCAGCGTAGGAGCCTCGGCCCGAGGCTACACCTTC
CASSVGASARGYTF
>TRBV19|.|TRBJ1-3|.
TGTGCCAGTAGTGGATTCAGGGAAAGCTCTGGAAACACCATATATTTT
CASSGFRESSGNTIYF
>TRBV29-1|.|TRBJ1-5|.
TGCAGACTCGGTCAGCCCCAGCATTTT
CRLGQPQHF
>TRBV5-1|.|TRBJ2-4|TRBD1
TGCGCCAGCAGCCCGGGGACAGGGGAAGACATTCAGTACTTC
CASSPGTGEDIQYF
>TRBV7-2|.|TRBJ2-7|TRBD1
TGTGCCAGCAGCTTAGGTCCAGGGGGCGTCTCCTACGAGCAGTACTTC
CASSLGPGGVSYEQYF
>TRBV5-6|.|TRBJ2-7|.
TGTGCCAGCAGCTTGGCCGGGATAGTCTCCTACGAGCAGTACTTC
CASSLAGIVSYEQYF
>TRBV9|.|TRBJ2-5|.
TGTGCCAGCAGCGTAGAACAGGGATCCGTTGACTGGGAGACCCAGTACTTC
CASSVEQGSVDWETQYF
>TRBV18|.|TRBJ1-2|.
TGTGCCAGCTCACCGGGCCGGGGTTCAGGGAATGGCTACACCTTC
CASSPGRGSGNGYTF
>TRBV5-1|once|TRBJ1-2|TRBD1
TGCGCCAGCAGCCCCTCGCAGGGAGGGGGCTTTGGCTACACCTTC
CASSPSQGGGFGYTF
>TRBV9|.|TRBJ2-1|.
TGTGCCAGCAGCGTAGACGGAATCTACAATGAGCAGTTCTTC
CASSVDGIYNEQFF
>TRBV4-1|.|TRBJ1-1|.
TGCGCCAGCAGCCAGGATCCGACAGGTGGGACTGAAGCTTTCTTT
CASSQDPTGGTEAFF
>TRBV7-2|.|TRBJ2-5|.
TGTGCCAGCAGCTTTTCTTTTGAGACCCAGTACTTC
CASSFSFETQYF
>TRBV28|.|TRBJ1-5|TRBD1
TGTGCCAGCAGCACTACAGGGGTTTCGCGCAATCAGCCCCAGCATTTT
CASSTTGVSRNQPQHF
>TRBV6-1|.|TRBJ1-2|.
TGTGCCAGCAGTGAATGGACAGTTATATTTTACTATGGCTACACCTTC
CASSEWTVIFYYGYTF
>TRBV11-2|.|TRBJ2-1|TRBD2
TGTGCCAGCAGCTTAGATCCCCCTAGCGGGAGCCACAATGAGCAGTTCTTC
CASSLDPPSGSHNEQFF
>TRBV11-3|.|TRBJ2-3|.
TGTGCCAGCAGTTCCCGCCGGGACCCAGATACGCAGTATTTT
CASSSRRDPDTQYF
>TRBV10-3|.|TRBJ1-1|.
TGTGCCATCACGGGGGCCCTGAACACTGAAGCTTTCTTT
CAITGALNTEAFF
>TRBV4-1|.|TRBJ1-5|TRBD1
TGCGCCAGCAGCCAAGACTGGGCCGGGACAGGGGGGGGCAATCAGCCCCAGCATTTT
CASSQDWAGTGGGNQPQHF
>TRBV5-6|.|TRBJ2-2|.
TGTGCCAGCAGCTTTCGGGGGCAGGGAAACACCGGGGAGCTGTTTTTT
CASSFRGQGNTGELFF
>TRBV7-8|once|TRBJ2-3|TRBD1
TGTGCCAGCAGGACAGGGGCGACCCTCACCCGCACAGATACGCAGTATTTT
CASRTGATLTRTDTQYF
>TRBV6-5|.|TRBJ1-3|.
TGTGCCAGCAGTTACTCGGGGCAGTACGGAAACACCATATATTTT
CASSYSGQYGNTIYF